This T cell receptor (beta chain) is drawn from a study of PD-1 blockade in mismatch repair-deficient tumors. Using immunoSEQ multiplex PCR, the repertoire was profiled, and TCRdb retains in-frame clones only, with some absent. The sample includes some 120,000 clones, roughly 80% of them seen just once. PCR or immunohistochemistry showed mismatch repair deficiency in every enrolled patient. V lost 0 bases, J lost 8 bases, and 10 bases lay in between. CDR1 is LNHNV and CDR2 is YYDKDF in the germline V gene (reference sequence). CDR3 length: 14 amino acids. The sample here was peripheral blood, taken about 60 weeks after starting pembrolizumab. The gene calls are TRBV15 and TRBJ2-2, with a tentative D call TRBD2 (5 bases). This receptor was identified in an adult with mismatch repair-deficient cancer. DNA for the CDR3: TGTGCCACCAGCAGAGAGCCCCGACTAGGGGAGCTGTTTTTT. It translates to CATSREPRLGELFF.